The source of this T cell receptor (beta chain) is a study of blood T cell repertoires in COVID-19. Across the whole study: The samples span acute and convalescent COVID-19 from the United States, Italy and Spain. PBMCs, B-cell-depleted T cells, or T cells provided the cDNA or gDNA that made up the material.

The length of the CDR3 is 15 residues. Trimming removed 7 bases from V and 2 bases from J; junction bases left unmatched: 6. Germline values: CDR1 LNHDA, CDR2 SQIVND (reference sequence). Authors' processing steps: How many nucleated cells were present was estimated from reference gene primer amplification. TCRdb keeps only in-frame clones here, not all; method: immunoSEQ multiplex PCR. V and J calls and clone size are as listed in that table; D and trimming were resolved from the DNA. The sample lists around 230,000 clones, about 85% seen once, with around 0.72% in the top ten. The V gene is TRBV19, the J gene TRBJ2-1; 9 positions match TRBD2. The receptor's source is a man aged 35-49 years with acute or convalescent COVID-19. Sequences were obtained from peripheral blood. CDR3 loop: CASKRSGGPYNEQFF. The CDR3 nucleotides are TGTGCCAGTAAGAGGAGCGGGGGGCCCTACAATGAGCAGTTCTTC.